This is a list of T cell receptor beta chains from one sample in a study of CD8 T cells in Susac syndrome. MiXCR, applied by TCRdb to the immunoSEQ multiplex PCR reads, yields one record per CDR3 protein. The table shows under 95,000 distinct CDR3 sequences, with around 93% occurring only once. Sequencing was done on a sample of CD8+ T cells from PBMCs. The receptor set was obtained from a human donor with Susac syndrome. The CDR3 runs from the conserved cysteine through the conserved F or W. A D gene is named only where the DNA matches it firmly. Where a row states a size, it is once, few, many or the class of an expanded clone; other rows omit it.

v_gene: TRBV28
d_gene: -
abundance: once
j_gene: TRBJ1-3
CDR3nt: TGTGCCAGCAGTTTCCTAGGAGACACCATATATTTT
CDR3aa: CASSFLGDTIYF

v_gene: TRBV13
d_gene: -
abundance: -
j_gene: TRBJ1-1
CDR3nt: TGTGCCAGCAGCCCCGGGGGGGAGAACACTGAAGCTTTCTTT
CDR3aa: CASSPGGENTEAFF

v_gene: TRBV29-1
d_gene: -
abundance: -
j_gene: TRBJ1-2
CDR3nt: TGCAGCGTTGATCGGCAGGCCTCGGGTGGCTACACCTTC
CDR3aa: CSVDRQASGGYTF

v_gene: TRBV12-3/TRBV12-4
d_gene: -
abundance: few
j_gene: TRBJ1-1
CDR3nt: TGTGCCAGCAGTTTAATGAACACTGAAGCTTTCTTT
CDR3aa: CASSLMNTEAFF

v_gene: TRBV7-9
d_gene: -
abundance: -
j_gene: TRBJ2-7
CDR3nt: TGTGCCAGCAGCTTAGATGGTAACGAGCAGTACTTC
CDR3aa: CASSLDGNEQYF

v_gene: TRBV9
d_gene: -
abundance: -
j_gene: TRBJ1-2
CDR3nt: TGTGCCAGCAGCGATGCCACCTATGGCTACACCTTC
CDR3aa: CASSDATYGYTF

v_gene: TRBV4-2
d_gene: -
abundance: -
j_gene: TRBJ2-7
CDR3nt: TGTGCCAGCAGCCAAGAAACGGGCTACGAGCAGTACTTC
CDR3aa: CASSQETGYEQYF

v_gene: TRBV5-6
d_gene: -
abundance: -
j_gene: TRBJ2-2
CDR3nt: TGTGCCAGCAGCTTCGGTTCGAGCAAAGGGGAGCTGTTTTTT
CDR3aa: CASSFGSSKGELFF

v_gene: TRBV14
d_gene: TRBD2
abundance: -
j_gene: TRBJ2-7
CDR3nt: TGTGCCAGCAGATTAGCGGGCTCCTACGAGCAGTACTTC
CDR3aa: CASRLAGSYEQYF

v_gene: TRBV25-1
d_gene: -
abundance: -
j_gene: TRBJ1-2
CDR3nt: TGTGCCAGCAGTGATGTGTCCTATGGCTACACCTTC
CDR3aa: CASSDVSYGYTF

v_gene: TRBV30
d_gene: -
abundance: -
j_gene: TRBJ1-5
CDR3nt: TGTGCCTGGGGGTGGGACGGGGCAAATCAGCCCCAGCATTTT
CDR3aa: CAWGWDGANQPQHF

v_gene: TRBV18
d_gene: -
abundance: -
j_gene: TRBJ2-3
CDR3nt: TGTGCCAGCTCACCCAGGGACGGATTTAGCACAGATACGCAGTATTTT
CDR3aa: CASSPRDGFSTDTQYF

v_gene: TRBV4-1
d_gene: -
abundance: -
j_gene: TRBJ2-7
CDR3nt: TGCGCCAGCAGCCGGTGGACAAACCAGGACGAGCAGTACTTC
CDR3aa: CASSRWTNQDEQYF

v_gene: TRBV29-1
d_gene: TRBD2
abundance: -
j_gene: TRBJ2-1
CDR3nt: TGCAGCGTTGCTGGGACTAGCGGGAGGGCCTGGAGGGATGAGCAGTTCTTC
CDR3aa: CSVAGTSGRAWRDEQFF

v_gene: TRBV30
d_gene: -
abundance: -
j_gene: TRBJ2-7
CDR3nt: TGTGCCTCAACCAGGCAGATAACCTACGAGCAGTACTTC
CDR3aa: CASTRQITYEQYF

v_gene: TRBV15
d_gene: -
abundance: -
j_gene: TRBJ2-7
CDR3nt: TGTGCCACCAGCAGAGATGTGGAGGGGGTAGGCTACGAGCAGTACTTC
CDR3aa: CATSRDVEGVGYEQYF

v_gene: TRBV6-1
d_gene: TRBD2
abundance: -
j_gene: TRBJ2-3
CDR3nt: TGTGCCAGCAGTGAAGAAGCGGGAGGAGGGAGCACAGATACGCAGTATTTT
CDR3aa: CASSEEAGGGSTDTQYF

v_gene: TRBV20-1
d_gene: TRBD2
abundance: -
j_gene: TRBJ2-7
CDR3nt: TGCAGTGCTAAACTAGCGGGAGGTCTCGAGCAGTACTTC
CDR3aa: CSAKLAGGLEQYF

v_gene: TRBV3-1
d_gene: -
abundance: -
j_gene: TRBJ1-5
CDR3nt: TGTGCCAGCAGCCAAGGGTGGGGCCAATTTCAGCCCCAGCATTTT
CDR3aa: CASSQGWGQFQPQHF

v_gene: TRBV6-2/TRBV6-3
d_gene: -
abundance: -
j_gene: TRBJ2-1
CDR3nt: TGTGCCAGCAGTTACCTGAATGAGCAGTTCTTC
CDR3aa: CASSYLNEQFF

v_gene: TRBV20-1
d_gene: -
abundance: -
j_gene: TRBJ1-1
CDR3nt: TGCAGTGCTAGAGATTCAACAGAGAACACTGAAGCTTTCTTT
CDR3aa: CSARDSTENTEAFF

v_gene: TRBV9
d_gene: -
abundance: -
j_gene: TRBJ1-5
CDR3nt: TGTGCCAGCAGCTCCGACAGAAATAGCAATCAGCCCCAGCATTTT
CDR3aa: CASSSDRNSNQPQHF

v_gene: TRBV9
d_gene: -
abundance: -
j_gene: TRBJ1-2
CDR3nt: TGTGCCAGCAGCGTAGCCCAATTTTCCCGGGGAAAGGATGGCTACACCTTC
CDR3aa: CASSVAQFSRGKDGYTF

v_gene: TRBV13
d_gene: -
abundance: -
j_gene: TRBJ2-7
CDR3nt: TGTGCCAGCAGCACCGCTACAGGGTCCGAGCAGTACTTC
CDR3aa: CASSTATGSEQYF

v_gene: TRBV6-6
d_gene: -
abundance: -
j_gene: TRBJ1-2
CDR3nt: TGTGCCAGCAGTTACTCCGACACCTCAGGCTATGGCTACACCTTC
CDR3aa: CASSYSDTSGYGYTF